The T cell receptor beta chain described here comes from a study of blood T cell repertoires in COVID-19. As for the study in general: From the United States, Italy and Spain came samples of acute and convalescent COVID-19. T cells, B-cell-depleted T cells, or PBMCs supplied cDNA or gDNA.

Authors' data handling: The authors estimated nucleated cell counts from reference gene primer amplification. Sequenced by immunoSEQ multiplex PCR; TCRdb stores in-frame clones only, minus some. The D gene and trimming were derived from the DNA, and the V and J assignments and clone size from that table. The profile covers fewer than 90,000 clones, with 86% appearing a single time and about 8.1% taken by the ten largest. The length of the CDR3 is 14 residues. The rearrangement links TRBV21-1 to TRBJ2-1; TRBD2, the table's D call, was not compared with the DNA. TRBV21-1 is a recognized pseudogene. The specimen sequenced was peripheral blood. This sequence was found in a man aged 25-45 years with acute or convalescent COVID-19. The CDR3 region is CASSKPTTYNEQFF. In DNA form, the CDR3 reads TGTGCCAGCAGCAAGCCTACCACCTACAATGAGCAGTTCTTC.